Each of the 23 T cell receptor beta chains below was sequenced from the same sample in a study of blood T cell repertoires in COVID-19. Here immunoSEQ multiplex PCR was the method, and the copy in TCRdb shows in-frame clones only, minus some. This table holds under 250,000 clones, approximately 82% found once. What was sequenced was peripheral blood. The receptors were sampled from a woman in her 40s with acute or convalescent COVID-19.

The J gene is TRBJ2-3, the V gene TRBV5-1; D may be TRBD2 (6 bases). V was shortened by 0 bases and J by 3 bases, with 14 bases between the two germline ends. CDR1 SGHRS and CDR2 YFSETQ come from the germline V gene. The length of the CDR3 is 16 residues. CDR3: CASSLVVADQTDTQYF. In nucleotides, the CDR3 is TGCGCCAGCAGCTTGGTGGTAGCGGACCAGACAGATACGCAGTATTTT.

The DNA of the CDR3 is TGTGCCAGTAGTATAGCAGCACAGGGTGGGTACACTGAAGCTTTCTTT. Its protein product is CASSIAAQGGYTEAFF. The V gene is TRBV19, the J gene TRBJ1-1, with D possibly being TRBD1 (6 bases). The CDR3 length is 16 residues. CDR1 is LNHDA and CDR2 is SQIVND in the germline V gene (reference sequence). The V and J ends lost 1 base and 3 bases respectively, with 15 bases between them.

CDR3 amino acids: CASSPRTSGTGSYEQYF. CDR3 DNA sequence: TGTGCCAGCAGCCCCCGGACTAGCGGGACGGGTTCCTACGAGCAGTACTTC. The genes are TRBV7-9 and TRBJ2-7; 12 nucleotides align to TRBD2. V lost 5 bases, J lost 1 base, and 9 bases stayed unmatched. CDR3 length: 17 residues. Per germline, CDR1 SEHNR and CDR2 FQNEAQ (reference sequence).

V usage is TRBV29-1 and J usage is TRBJ1-2, with 7 bases that match TRBD1. This CDR3 is 12 amino acids long. The germline V gene has CDR1 SQVTM and CDR2 ANQGSEA. The V segment lost 4 bases and the J segment 4 bases; nucleotides outside the gene matches: 3. CDR3 sequence reads: CSVAGTVYGYTF. CDR3 nucleotides: TGCAGCGTTGCCGGGACAGTCTATGGCTACACCTTC.

CDR3 residues: CASSLPWTSGRPGSYNEQFF. The CDR3 nucleotides read TGTGCCAGCAGCCTTCCCTGGACTAGCGGGAGACCTGGCTCCTACAATGAGCAGTTCTTC. V and J are TRBV14 and TRBJ2-1; the match to TRBD2 covers 13 bases. Trimming took 4 bases from V and 0 from J; bases not matched to a gene: 12. Germline-derived CDR1 and CDR2 are SGHDN and FVKESK. The CDR3 is made up of 20 amino acids.

The chain carries TRBV10-2 and TRBJ2-3, with 9 bases aligning to TRBD2. Looked up from germline, CDR1 is WSHSY and CDR2 is SAAADI. CDR3 length: 14 amino acids. After removal of 6 bases from V and 4 bases from J, the junction contained 5 bases not matched to a gene. CDR3 loop: CASSPLAGSDTQYF. The DNA for the CDR3 is TGCGCCAGCAGCCCCCTAGCGGGGTCAGATACGCAGTATTTT.

The genes are TRBV5-1 and TRBJ1-1; D is uncertain. Trimming stripped 4 bases from V and 3 bases from J, with 19 bases between. The CDR3 contains 16 residues. The germline V gene encodes CDR1 SGHRS and CDR2 YFSETQ. Written as DNA, the CDR3 is TGCGCCAGCAGCCGGCTAGACACCCGGGAGGACACTGAAGCTTTCTTT. Translating gives CASSRLDTREDTEAFF.

The V call is TRBV15, the J call TRBJ2-1; D gene uncertain. The CDR3 is 15 amino acids. Per the germline V gene, CDR1 is LNHNV and CDR2 is YYDKDF (reference sequence). V dropped 1 base and J dropped 4 bases, with 11 bases sitting between them. CDR3 bases: TGTGCCACCAGCAGAGTGAGTCAAGCTTACAATGAGCAGTTCTTC. It codes for CATSRVSQAYNEQFF.

V usage is TRBV19 and J usage is TRBJ2-1; possibly TRBD2 for D (6 bases). Per the germline V gene, CDR1 is LNHDA and CDR2 is SQIVND (reference sequence). The CDR3 runs to 13 residues. V dropped 5 bases and J dropped 6 bases, with 11 bases sitting between them. The CDR3 here is CASSPSSGNEQFF. The CDR3 DNA reads TGTGCCAGTAGTCCAAGTAGCGGCAATGAGCAGTTCTTC.

This clone has just a few counts. The gene calls are TRBV30 and TRBJ2-1; TRBD2 aligns across 8 bases. Germline CDR1 GTSNPN, CDR2 SVGIG (reference sequence). Trimming cost V 4 bases and J 9 bases; bases outside gene matches: 17. The CDR3 runs to 16 residues. CDR3 coding DNA: TGTGCCTGGACCGTGTGGAGGGAGCGGGGGTGGACTGAGCAGTTCTTC. Translation gives CAWTVWRERGWTEQFF.

The rearrangement links TRBV28 to TRBJ1-4, with 7 bases lining up with TRBD1. Germline V CDR1 and CDR2: MDHEN, SYDVKM. The CDR3 extends over 14 amino acids. V lost 8 bases, J lost 7 bases, and 10 bases stayed unmatched. CDR3 loop: CASLEGGRSEKLFF. The CDR3 nucleotides are TGTGCCAGCCTGGAAGGGGGCCGTAGTGAAAAACTGTTTTTT.

Worth noting for this clone: The junction differs from germline at one of its ends, possibly a read error. The chain employs TRBV11-2 and TRBJ2-7; 10 bases align to TRBD2. Per germline, CDR1 SGHAT and CDR2 FQNNGV. This CDR3 spans 16 amino acids. The CDR3 bases are TGTGCCAGCAGCGTAGATAATAGCGGGGGGCTTTTCGAGCAGTACTTC. This sequence encodes CASSVDNSGGLFEQYF. Drawing the rest from reference TRBV11-2 and TRBJ2-7, the complete variable domain is EAGVAQSPRYKIIEKRQSVAFWCNPISGHATLYWYQQILGQGPKLLIQFQNNGVVDDSQLPKDRFSAERLKGVDSTLKIQPAKLEDSAVYLCASSVDNSGGLFEQYFGPGTRLTVT.

The rearrangement joins TRBV5-1 to TRBJ1-6, with 7 bases fitting TRBD1. Germline assignment: CDR1 SGHRS and CDR2 YFSETQ. Unmatched junction bases numbered 3, after V lost 1 base and J lost 5 bases. This CDR3 region has 15 residues. CDR3 nucleotide sequence: TGCGCCAGCAGCTTGCAGGGGGAGGATAATTCACCCCTCCACTTT. Translating it yields CASSLQGEDNSPLHF.

The V gene is TRBV9, the J gene TRBJ1-2, with TRBD1 matching 7 bases. Trimming at V came to 3 bases and at J to 2 bases, leaving 10 bases not matched to a gene. This CDR3 comprises 16 residues. The germline CDR1 and CDR2 sequences are SGDLS and YYNGEE. The CDR3 nucleotides read TGTGCCAGCAGCGACCGATGGACGGGACAGAACTATGGCTACACCTTC. This sequence encodes CASSDRWTGQNYGYTF.

The CDR3 bases are TGTGCCAGCAGCTTGGCCGGACAGGGTATGGGAAACACCATATATTTT. Its protein product is CASSLAGQGMGNTIYF. J is TRBJ1-3 and V is TRBV5-5, with 8 nucleotides matching TRBD1. Germline CDR1 and CDR2: SGHKS and YYEKEE (reference sequence). V trimming: 0 bases; J trimming: 4 bases; junction bases outside the gene matches: 6. The CDR3 runs 16 residues.

The CDR3 DNA reads as TGCAGCGTGGGCCACGGGACTAGCGGGGGCAATGAGCAGTTCTTC. Its translation is CSVGHGTSGGNEQFF. The chain couples TRBV29-1 to TRBJ2-1; 14 nucleotides align to TRBD2. This CDR3 comprises 15 residues. The trim removed 6 bases at V and 6 bases at J, leaving 7 bases unmatched. From germline, CDR1 is SQVTM and CDR2 ANQGSEA.

The chain joins TRBV18 to TRBJ1-2; D is perhaps TRBD1 (6 bases). The V end lost 3 bases, the J end lost 7 bases, and 12 bases lay between the germline ends. This CDR3 comprises 13 residues. CDR1 is KGHSH, CDR2 LQKENI, per germline. CDR3 region: CASSPRTEGGYTF. CDR3 bases: TGTGCCAGCTCACCCCGGACAGAGGGTGGCTACACCTTC. The variable domain in full, completed from reference TRBV18 and TRBJ1-2, reads NAGVMQNPRHLVRRRGQEARLRCSPMKGHSHVYWYRQLPEEGLKFMVYLQKENIIDESGMPKERFSAEFPKEGPSILRIQQVVRGDSAAYFCASSPRTEGGYTFGSGTRLTVV.

This clone has just one count. The chain combines TRBV6-4 with TRBJ2-1, with 13 bases that match TRBD2. The CDR3 is 15 residues long. V lost 5 bases, J lost 6 bases, and 4 bases stayed unmatched. CDR1 is MRHNA, CDR2 SNTAGT, per germline. The CDR3 nucleotides read TGTGCCAGCAGTCTCGGACTAGCGGGGGTCAATGAGCAGTTCTTC. Encoded protein: CASSLGLAGVNEQFF.

The rearrangement joins TRBV7-8 to TRBJ2-3; 10 bases match TRBD2. Germline values: CDR1 SGHVS, CDR2 FQNEAQ. The CDR3 has 17 amino acids. The V gene end was trimmed by 2 bases and the J gene end by 6 bases; junction bases not matched to a gene: 11. This chain's CDR3 is CASSLIKAGGEGDTQYF. CDR3 coding DNA: TGTGCCAGCAGCTTAATTAAAGCGGGAGGGGAGGGGGATACGCAGTATTTT.

The genes are TRBV20-1 and TRBJ2-7; D is undetermined. The CDR3 consists of 15 residues. Between the trimmed V and J ends, which lost 3 bases and 2 bases, there was a span of 17 bases. Germline V gene data show CDR1 as DFQATT and CDR2 as SNEGSKA (reference sequence). CDR3 in DNA: TGCAGTGCTAGTCACCCGAGCGAGTTTCCCTACGAGCAGTACTTC. This gives the protein CSASHPSEFPYEQYF.

The rearrangement links TRBV29-1 to TRBJ1-1, with 9 nucleotides matching TRBD1. The germline V gene encodes CDR1 SQVTM and CDR2 ANQGSEA. The V segment lost 6 bases and the J segment 4 bases; nucleotides outside the gene matches: 6. This CDR3 spans 13 amino acids. DNA for the CDR3: TGCAGCGTCGAGGGACAGGGAGGCACTGAAGCTTTCTTT. It yields the protein CSVEGQGGTEAFF.

A single count supports this clone. This chain joins TRBV5-5 and TRBJ1-1; TRBD1 might be the D (5 bases). Germline V gene lookup returns CDR1 SGHKS and CDR2 YYEKEE (reference sequence). This CDR3 comprises 13 residues. V was pared by 3 bases and J by 3 bases, with 9 bases between. CDR3 in amino acids: CASSWSGDTEAFF. CDR3 in DNA: TGTGCCAGCAGCTGGTCGGGGGACACTGAAGCTTTCTTT.

This clone was observed a handful of times. The chain couples TRBV9 to TRBJ2-7; D is possibly TRBD2 (5 bases). CDR3 size: 14 residues. With 0 bases removed from V and 6 bases from J, the gap between germline ends came to 13 bases. Germline CDR1 is SGDLS and CDR2 is YYNGEE. The CDR3 bases are TGTGCCAGCAGCGTAGCCGGGGTACCAGGCGAGCAGTACTTC. This encodes CASSVAGVPGEQYF. Supplemented by reference TRBV9 and TRBJ2-7, the full variable domain reads DSGVTQTPKHLITATGQRVTLRCSPRSGDLSVYWYQQSLDQGLQFLIQYYNGEERAKGNILERFSAQQFPDLHSELNLSSLELGDSALYFCASSVAGVPGEQYFGPGTRLTVT.